This TCR beta chain was found in a study of T cells in localized non-small cell lung cancer. On this clone: Its antigen is as yet unknown.

Study-wide points: Uninvolved adjacent lung, not tumor, had the highest T cell clonality. A single tumor region was sequenced, leaving heterogeneity possible. The appearance of a median approximately 57 of the top 100 tumor clones was seen in adjacent lung.

Sequencing used immunoSEQ multiplex PCR; TCRdb keeps in-frame clones, though not all of them. The sample yields 25,000 to 35,000 clones, roughly 90% seen once. The sequenced sample was peripheral blood mononuclear cells, obtained before any cancer treatment. The receptor was derived from a woman aged 35 to 69 with stage III lung adenocarcinoma.

The CDR3 nucleotides are TGTGCCGCCGGAACTAGCGGGGGCCAAGAGACCCAGTACTTC. It specifies CAAGTSGGQETQYF. The chain employs TRBV10-3 and TRBJ2-5, with 11 nucleotides matching TRBD2. Germline V gives CDR1 ENHRY, CDR2 SYGVKD. The V and J ends lost 11 bases and 1 base, in that order; junction bases with no gene match: 6. CDR3 size: 14 residues.